Given below is one T cell receptor beta chain in context. The sample is drawn from a study of blood T cell repertoires in COVID-19. Germline V CDR1 and CDR2: MGHRA, YSYEKL. The trim removed 4 bases at V and 1 base at J, leaving 8 bases unmatched. The CDR3 covers 17 residues. TCRdb's table, derived via immunoSEQ multiplex PCR, lists solely in-frame clones and lacks some. The table has roughly 70,000 clones, 76% seen once. The sequence was obtained from a man in his 60s with COVID-19, enrolled during active disease. What was sequenced was peripheral blood. The chain carries TRBV4-1 and TRBJ2-2, with TRBD1 matching 8 bases. CDR3 residues: CASSLRSTGENTGELFF. In DNA, the CDR3 is TGCGCCAGCAGCCTTAGGTCGACAGGGGAGAACACCGGGGAGCTGTTTTTT.